This T cell receptor beta chain derives from a study of T cell responses to AZD1222 COVID-19 vaccine. General study findings and limits: Spike-specific TCR depth and breadth grew after two AZD1222 doses. Spike-wide coverage was observed for vaccine-associated CD4 TCRs, with dominant responses at 160-218 and 743-854.

By sample share, this clone is medium-sized. Its antigen is as yet unknown. Trimming pared 6 bases from V and 5 bases from J, leaving 13 bases between. The CDR3 has 14 residues. The germline V gene encodes CDR1 SEHNR and CDR2 FQNEAQ (reference sequence). This table comes from immunoSEQ multiplex PCR, and its TCRdb copy is limited to in-frame clones, with some not included. This sample has about 100,000 clones, with around nine tenths found just once. This receptor was obtained from an adult in good health. The sequences come from peripheral blood, collected on day 0 of AZD1222 vaccination. This chain connects TRBV7-9 to TRBJ2-2; D perhaps matches TRBD1 (6 bases). The CDR3 nucleotides are TGTGCCAGCAGGTTTGCAGGGGAGACCGGGGAGCTGTTTTTT. It translates to CASRFAGETGELFF.